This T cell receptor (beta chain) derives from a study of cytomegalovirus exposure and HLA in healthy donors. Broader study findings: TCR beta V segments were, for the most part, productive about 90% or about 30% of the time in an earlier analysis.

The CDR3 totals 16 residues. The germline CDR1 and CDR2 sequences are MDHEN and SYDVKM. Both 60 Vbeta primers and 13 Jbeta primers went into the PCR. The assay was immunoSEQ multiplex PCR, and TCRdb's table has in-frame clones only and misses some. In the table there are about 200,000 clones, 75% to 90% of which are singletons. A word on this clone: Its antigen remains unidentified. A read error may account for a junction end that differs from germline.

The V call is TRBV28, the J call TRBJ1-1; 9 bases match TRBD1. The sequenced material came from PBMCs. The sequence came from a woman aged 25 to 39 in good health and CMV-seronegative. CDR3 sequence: CASSLLGTGPVSKDVF. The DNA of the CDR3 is TGTGCCAGCAGTTTACTCGGGACAGGGCCAGTTTCCAAGGATGTCTTT.